What follows are 13 T cell receptor beta chains derived from one specimen sequenced in a study of blood T cells in healthy people across ages. The second PCR ran about 6 to 12 cycles with a sample-barcoded 5' primer and J-beta primers. MiXCR, run by TCRdb on the 5' RACE reads, gives a single entry per CDR3 protein. The table lists about 1.5 million distinct CDR3 sequences, 42% of them singletons. Sequencing was carried out using blood. These TCRs come from a woman under 30 in good health.

The rearrangement links TRBV7-2 to TRBJ2-2, with a tentative D call TRBD2 (5 bases). Germline V gene lookup returns CDR1 SGHTA and CDR2 FQGNSA. Deletions cut 7 bases from V and 3 bases from J, with 9 bases between. CDR3 size: 13 residues. Written as DNA, the CDR3 is TGTGCCAGCACCAGCGGATACACCGGGGAGCTGTTTTTT. Protein: CASTSGYTGELFF. Complete variable domain (other parts from reference TRBV7-2 and TRBJ2-2): GAGVSQSPSNKVTEKGKDVELRCDPISGHTALYWYRQSLGQGLEFLIYFQGNSAPDKSGLPSDRFSAERTGGSVSTLTIQRTQQEDSAVYLCASTSGYTGELFFGEGSRLTVL.

This clonotype was counted a few times. J is TRBJ1-2 and V is TRBV20-1, with TRBD1 matching over 8 bases. The junction had 7 bases not matched to a gene; V was cut back by 5 bases and J by 8 bases. The germline CDR1 and CDR2 sequences are DFQATT and SNEGSKA (reference sequence). The CDR3 consists of 12 residues. The DNA for the CDR3 is TGCAGTGCTCCCACAGGGGGTGCCGGCTACACCTTC. This codes for CSAPTGGAGYTF.

The rearrangement links TRBV7-2 to TRBJ2-5, with 13 bases that match TRBD2. The length of the CDR3 is 15 residues. CDR1 and CDR2 (germline): SGHTA, FQGNSA. J lost 1 base, V lost 7 bases, and 3 bases had no gene match. The chain's CDR3 is CASKGLAGPQETQYF. In DNA form, the CDR3 reads TGTGCCAGCAAGGGACTAGCGGGACCCCAAGAGACCCAGTACTTC.

The chain combines TRBV12-3 or TRBV12-4 with TRBJ2-1, with TRBD2 identical over 8 bases. V gave up 7 bases and J gave up 7 bases; unmatched junction bases: 12. The CDR3 has 15 amino acids. CDR3 in amino acids: CASIPGLERGNEQFF. The CDR3 DNA reads as TGTGCCAGCATTCCGGGACTAGAGAGAGGGAATGAGCAGTTCTTC.

The rearrangement links TRBV28 to TRBJ2-1; D gene uncertain. The CDR3 totals 15 residues. The germline V gene encodes CDR1 MDHEN and CDR2 SYDVKM. V gave up 7 bases and J gave up 4 bases, with 17 bases separating them. The CDR3: CASIQAALGYNEQFF. The CDR3 coding sequence is TGTGCCAGCATCCAAGCCGCCTTAGGGTACAATGAGCAGTTCTTC.

This clonotype has only a few counts. The V gene is TRBV20-1, the J gene TRBJ2-7, with 10 bases identical to TRBD1. The CDR3 covers 15 residues. V was clipped by 4 bases and J by 3 bases; unmatched bases: 9. Looked up from germline, CDR1 is DFQATT and CDR2 is SNEGSKA (reference sequence). CDR3 DNA sequence: TGCAGTGCTAACGACAGGGGGCTCTCCGACTACGAGCAGTACTTC. It specifies CSANDRGLSDYEQYF.

There are a few counts of this clonotype. The chain links TRBV6-2 or TRBV6-3 to TRBJ1-1; weak D call: TRBD1 (6 bases). The CDR3 covers 15 residues. CDR1 is MNHEY and CDR2 is SVGEGT in the germline V gene. Trimming removed 5 bases from V and 3 bases from J, with 16 bases in between. CDR3 coding DNA: TGTGCCAGCAGTCGCATGGGGGCCAAGGACACTGAAGCTTTCTTT. It yields the protein CASSRMGAKDTEAFF.

The chain uses TRBV5-5 and TRBJ2-7; the D gene is possibly TRBD1 (6 bases). The CDR3 extends over 14 amino acids. The V gene's germline CDR1 is SGHKS and CDR2 YYEKEE (reference sequence). Between the trimmed V and J ends, which lost 2 bases and 2 bases, there was a span of 11 bases. The CDR3 region has the DNA TGTGCCAGCAGCTTTAACAGGGAGACCTACGAGCAGTACTTC. This gives the protein CASSFNRETYEQYF.

The chain is built from TRBV5-1 and TRBJ1-5; perhaps TRBD1 as D (6 bases). V shed 5 bases and J shed 1 base, with 16 bases lying between them. The germline CDR1 and CDR2 sequences are SGHRS and YFSETQ. CDR3 length: 16 residues. Here the CDR3 DNA reads TGCGCCAGCAGTGAGGGGACACCCTTAAGCAATCAGCCCCAGCATTTT. Translated: CASSEGTPLSNQPQHF.

The chain couples TRBV20-1 to TRBJ1-5, with 7 nucleotides matching TRBD1. The CDR3 has 14 residues. With V trimmed by 4 bases and J by 6 bases, 9 bases remained unmatched. Germline V gives CDR1 DFQATT, CDR2 SNEGSKA (reference sequence). The CDR3 nucleotides read TGCAGTGCTAATGACAGGGATTCGAGTCAGCCCCAGCATTTT. This codes for CSANDRDSSQPQHF.

The V gene is TRBV6-5, the J gene TRBJ1-1; 10 bases are shared with TRBD1. CDR1 and CDR2 from the germline V gene are MNHEY and SVGAGI. Trimming at V came to 5 bases and at J to 11 bases, leaving 5 bases not matched to a gene. The CDR3 is made up of 12 amino acids. Here the CDR3 reads CASSGGQGNAFF. The CDR3 DNA is TGTGCCAGCAGTGGGGGACAGGGGAACGCTTTCTTT.

A few counts support this clonotype. The junction does not match germline at one end; this may be a read error. V and J are TRBV6-6 and TRBJ1-6; D perhaps matches TRBD1 (5 bases). This CDR3 is built from 16 residues. The germline V gene has CDR1 MNHNY and CDR2 SVGAGI (reference sequence). CDR3 sequence: CASSDSQGRYNSPLHF. For the CDR3, the DNA is TGTGCCAGCAGTGACTCTCAGGGTCGCTATAATTCACCCCTCCACTTT.

This clonotype was seen only a few times. This chain joins TRBV7-9 and TRBJ2-5; 9 nucleotides agree with TRBD2. There are 16 residues in the CDR3. Losses at the gene ends were 7 bases for V and 0 bases for J; bases not matched to a gene: 9. The germline V gene has CDR1 SEHNR and CDR2 FQNEAQ (reference sequence). For the CDR3, the DNA is TGTGCCAGCAACTTGGGGCTAGCGGGGAACCAAGAGACCCAGTACTTC. Translation gives CASNLGLAGNQETQYF. The variable domain in full, with the rest retrieved from reference TRBV7-9 and TRBJ2-5, is DTGVSQNPRHKITKRGQNVTFRCDPISEHNRLYWYRQTLGQGPEFLTYFQNEAQLEKSRLLSDRFSAERPKGSFSTLEIQRTEQGDSAMYLCASNLGLAGNQETQYFGPGTRLLVL.